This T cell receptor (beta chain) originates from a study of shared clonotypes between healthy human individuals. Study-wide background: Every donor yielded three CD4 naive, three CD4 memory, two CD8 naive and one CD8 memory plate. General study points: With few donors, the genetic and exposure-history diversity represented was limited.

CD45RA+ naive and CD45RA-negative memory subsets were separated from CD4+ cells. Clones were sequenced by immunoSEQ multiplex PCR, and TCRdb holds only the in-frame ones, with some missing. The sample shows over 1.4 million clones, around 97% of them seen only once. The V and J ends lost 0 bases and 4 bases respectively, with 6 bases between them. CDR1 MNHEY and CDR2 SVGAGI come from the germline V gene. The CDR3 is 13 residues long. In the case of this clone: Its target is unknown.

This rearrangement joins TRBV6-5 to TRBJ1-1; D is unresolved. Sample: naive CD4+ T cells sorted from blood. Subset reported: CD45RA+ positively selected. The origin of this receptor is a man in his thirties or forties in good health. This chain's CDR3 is CASSYSEGTEAFF. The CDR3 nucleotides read TGTGCCAGCAGTTACTCGGAGGGCACTGAAGCTTTCTTT.